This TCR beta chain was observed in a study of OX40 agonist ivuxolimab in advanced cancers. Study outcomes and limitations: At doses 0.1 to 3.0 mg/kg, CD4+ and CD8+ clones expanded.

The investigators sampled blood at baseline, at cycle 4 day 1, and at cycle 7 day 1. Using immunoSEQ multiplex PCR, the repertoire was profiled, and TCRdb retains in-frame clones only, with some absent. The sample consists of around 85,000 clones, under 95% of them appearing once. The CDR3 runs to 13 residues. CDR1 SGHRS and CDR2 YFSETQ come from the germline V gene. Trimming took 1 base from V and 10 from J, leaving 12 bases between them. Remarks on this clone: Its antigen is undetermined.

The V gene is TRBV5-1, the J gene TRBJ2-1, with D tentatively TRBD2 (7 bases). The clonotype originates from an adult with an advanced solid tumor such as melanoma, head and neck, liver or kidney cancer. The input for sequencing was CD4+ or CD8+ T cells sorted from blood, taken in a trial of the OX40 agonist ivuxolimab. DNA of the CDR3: TGCGCCAGCAGCTTGTGGCGGGGGCAAGAGCAGTTCTTC. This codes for CASSLWRGQEQFF.